This TCR beta chain came from a study of human T cells and chemical hapten exposure. Study background: Throughout a study of 20 to 30 weeks, patients underwent weekly scalp administration of diphenylcyclopropenone doses. Slight differences in pooled library volume were the main source of varying TCR yields across samples.

Each cDNA molecule in the library carried unique molecular identifiers. One entry per CDR3 protein, called by TCRdb with MiXCR from the RACE reads. The data hold about 60,000 distinct CDR3 sequences, with roughly 10% observed a single time. Noted time point: pre-sensitization, week 0. The sample's treatment: therapeutic diphenylcyclopropenone sensitization with weekly scalp DPC. V gave up 5 bases and J gave up 7 bases; unmatched junction bases: 9. The germline V gene encodes CDR1 SGHTA and CDR2 FQGNSA. The CDR3 runs 17 residues. The sequence was collected from a middle-aged woman with alopecia areata. Some clones in this sample may be carry-over from other donors' samples. The gene calls are TRBV7-2 and TRBJ1-6; 12 nucleotides align to TRBD1. The sequencing here drew on whole blood, taken in connection with sensitization to the hapten diphenylcyclopropenone (DPC). Written as DNA, the CDR3 is TGTGCCAGCAGCGCCCCGGGACAGGGGGCAAGGAATTCACCCCTCCACTTT. This translates into CASSAPGQGARNSPLHF.